Listed below are T cell receptor beta chains from one sample, sequenced in a study of blood T cells in healthy people across ages. TCRdb passed the 5' RACE reads through MiXCR, listing each CDR3 protein once. Of some 1 million distinct CDR3 sequences in the sample, 40% to 50% were seen once. Sequencing was carried out using blood. The receptors were gathered from a woman aged 60-70 years in good health. CDR3s include the opening cysteine and the closing phenylalanine or tryptophan. Each record gives: J gene, V gene, D gene, clone size, CDR3 protein, CDR3 DNA. D genes are given only for firm matches. Expanded clones are given a class, and other clones once, few, many or no size at all.

J gene: TRBJ2-7; V gene: TRBV20-1; D gene: -; clone size: -; CDR3 protein: CSAPWGGPYNEQYF; CDR3 DNA: TGCAGTGCTCCGTGGGGTGGACCGTACAATGAGCAGTACTTC
J gene: TRBJ2-1; V gene: TRBV9; D gene: -; clone size: few; CDR3 protein: CASSVGIIDEQFF; CDR3 DNA: TGTGCCAGCAGCGTCGGCATAATAGATGAGCAGTTCTTC
J gene: TRBJ2-3; V gene: TRBV27; D gene: TRBD1; clone size: -; CDR3 protein: CASSWTGSDTDTQYF; CDR3 DNA: TGTGCCAGCAGCTGGACAGGGTCGGACACAGATACGCAGTATTTT
J gene: TRBJ2-3; V gene: TRBV27; D gene: -; clone size: -; CDR3 protein: CASSLQGLSTDTQYF; CDR3 DNA: TGTGCCAGCAGTTTACAGGGACTTTCCACAGATACGCAGTATTTT
J gene: TRBJ2-5; V gene: TRBV29-1; D gene: TRBD2; clone size: few; CDR3 protein: CSVHLAGEVGTQYF; CDR3 DNA: TGCAGCGTTCACCTAGCGGGGGAGGTGGGGACCCAGTACTTC
J gene: TRBJ2-7; V gene: TRBV7-2; D gene: -; clone size: -; CDR3 protein: CASSLDTGNEQYF; CDR3 DNA: TGTGCCAGCAGCTTAGACACGGGAAACGAGCAGTACTTC
J gene: TRBJ2-1; V gene: TRBV7-6; D gene: TRBD2; clone size: -; CDR3 protein: CASSPYSGRARNEQFF; CDR3 DNA: TGTGCCAGCAGCCCGTATAGCGGGAGGGCTAGGAATGAGCAGTTCTTC
J gene: TRBJ2-7; V gene: TRBV21-1; D gene: -; clone size: -; CDR3 protein: CASSNRPGAGSYNEQYF; CDR3 DNA: TGTGCCAGCAGCAACAGGCCCGGGGCCGGCTCCTACAATGAGCAGTACTTC
J gene: TRBJ2-7; V gene: TRBV2; D gene: TRBD2; clone size: -; CDR3 protein: CASKKRELSYEQYF; CDR3 DNA: TGTGCCAGCAAGAAGCGGGAGCTCTCCTACGAGCAGTACTTC
J gene: TRBJ1-2; V gene: TRBV3-1; D gene: -; clone size: -; CDR3 protein: CASSQGQDNYGYTF; CDR3 DNA: TGTGCCAGCAGCCAAGGACAGGACAACTATGGTTACACCTTC
J gene: TRBJ1-4; V gene: TRBV2; D gene: -; clone size: few; CDR3 protein: CASSSDKLRELFF; CDR3 DNA: TGTGCCAGCAGTTCCGACAAGCTCCGGGAACTGTTTTTT
J gene: TRBJ2-1; V gene: TRBV7-6; D gene: -; clone size: -; CDR3 protein: CASSSVRGEQFF; CDR3 DNA: TGTGCCAGCAGCTCGGTTCGGGGTGAGCAGTTCTTC
J gene: TRBJ1-1; V gene: TRBV5-1; D gene: -; clone size: few; CDR3 protein: CASSLDPGKGTEAFF; CDR3 DNA: TGCGCCAGCAGCTTGGATCCGGGTAAGGGCACTGAAGCTTTCTTT
J gene: TRBJ2-1; V gene: TRBV7-9; D gene: -; clone size: many; CDR3 protein: CASSLDRSYNEQFF; CDR3 DNA: TGTGCCAGCAGCTTAGATCGATCCTACAATGAGCAGTTCTTC
J gene: TRBJ2-7; V gene: TRBV14; D gene: -; clone size: -; CDR3 protein: CASSQNRPYEQYF; CDR3 DNA: TGTGCCAGCAGCCAAAACCGGCCCTACGAGCAGTACTTC
J gene: TRBJ2-7; V gene: TRBV27; D gene: TRBD1; clone size: -; CDR3 protein: CASSLFGTGEYEQYF; CDR3 DNA: TGTGCCAGCAGTTTATTCGGGACAGGGGAGTACGAGCAGTACTTC
J gene: TRBJ1-1; V gene: TRBV6-2/TRBV6-3; D gene: -; clone size: few; CDR3 protein: CATLYAPGAEAFF; CDR3 DNA: TGTGCCACCCTTTACGCCCCGGGGGCGGAAGCTTTCTTT
J gene: TRBJ2-1; V gene: TRBV28; D gene: -; clone size: -; CDR3 protein: CASSLLDSYNEQFF; CDR3 DNA: TGTGCCAGCAGTCTCCTCGACAGCTACAATGAGCAGTTCTTC
J gene: TRBJ1-4; V gene: TRBV5-8; D gene: TRBD1; clone size: -; CDR3 protein: CASSYGQAIGEKLFF; CDR3 DNA: TGTGCCAGCAGCTACGGACAGGCAATTGGGGAAAAACTGTTTTTT
J gene: TRBJ2-1; V gene: TRBV28; D gene: -; clone size: few; CDR3 protein: CASSSSDTNRAEGEQFF; CDR3 DNA: TGTGCCAGCAGTTCGTCTGACACTAATCGGGCCGAGGGTGAGCAGTTCTTC
J gene: TRBJ2-1; V gene: TRBV5-1; D gene: -; clone size: -; CDR3 protein: CASNGGGESYNEQFF; CDR3 DNA: TGCGCCAGCAACGGCGGGGGCGAGTCCTACAATGAGCAGTTCTTC
J gene: TRBJ2-3; V gene: TRBV6-2/TRBV6-3; D gene: -; clone size: -; CDR3 protein: CASSYRDSGDTGTQYF; CDR3 DNA: TGTGCCAGCAGTTACAGGGACTCGGGGGACACAGGTACGCAGTATTTT